One and the same sample provided the 17 T cell receptor beta chains below, sequenced in a study of blood T cell repertoires in COVID-19. TCRdb's copy holds only in-frame clones and misses some; the assay was immunoSEQ multiplex PCR. The sample lists some 140,000 clones, 70% to 80% occurring once. The source material was peripheral blood. These receptors all stem from a man aged 60-69 years who had recovered from COVID-19.

This clone was counted only a few times. This chain joins TRBV28 and TRBJ1-6; the match to TRBD1 covers 8 bases. The junction had 4 bases not matched to a gene; V was cut back by 5 bases and J by 1 base. This CDR3 has 16 amino acids. From germline, CDR1 is MDHEN and CDR2 SYDVKM. The chain's CDR3 is CASSPTGGSYNSPLHF. In DNA form, the CDR3 reads TGTGCCAGCAGTCCTACAGGGGGGTCCTATAATTCACCCCTCCACTTT.

CDR3 DNA sequence: TGTGCCAGCAGCTTGGATAGACGGACTAGCGTATACGAGCAGTACTTC. Amino acids: CASSLDRRTSVYEQYF. The rearrangement links TRBV5-4 to TRBJ2-7; 9 positions agree with TRBD2. Trimming removed 0 bases from V and 4 bases from J; junction bases left unmatched: 8. CDR3 length: 16 residues. Germline loops: CDR1 SGHNT, CDR2 YYREEE (reference sequence).

The CDR3 region is CASSLGQGVAGSTEAFF. The DNA of the CDR3 is TGTGCCAGCAGCTTGGGTCAGGGGGTAGCTGGGAGCACTGAAGCTTTCTTT. V is TRBV5-5 and J is TRBJ1-1; 7 bases map to TRBD1. CDR3 length: 17 residues. V shed 0 bases and J 4 bases; nucleotides not matched to a gene: 12. Germline V CDR1 and CDR2: SGHKS, YYEKEE (reference sequence).

This chain uses TRBV6-5 with TRBJ1-6; 9 bases map to TRBD1. This CDR3 spans 14 amino acids. Germline V gives CDR1 MNHEY, CDR2 SVGAGI. J gave up 10 bases and V 5 bases, and 6 bases lay outside the gene matches. CDR3 DNA: TGTGCCAGCAGTCAGGACAGGGGATGGTCACCCCTCCACTTT. It translates to CASSQDRGWSPLHF.

The chain is built from TRBV14 and TRBJ2-3; TRBD2 aligns across 8 bases. Germline CDR1 reads SGHDN; CDR2 reads FVKESK. J lost 2 bases, V lost 0 bases, and 28 bases had no gene match. The CDR3 has 24 residues. CDR3 DNA sequence: TGTGCCAGCAGCCAAGATCTCGGGAGGGTCGGCCTAAACGGGCTGGCGGGAGTCACAGATACGCAGTATTTT. It specifies CASSQDLGRVGLNGLAGVTDTQYF. Based on the CDR3 plus reference TRBV14 and TRBJ2-3, the full variable domain is EAGVTQFPSHSVIEKGQTVTLRCDPISGHDNLYWYRRVMGKEIKFLLHFVKESKQDESGMPNNRFLAERTGGTYSTLKVQPAELEDSGVYFCASSQDLGRVGLNGLAGVTDTQYFGPGTRLTVL.

This clone is a singleton in its sample. V gene TRBV2 combines with J gene TRBJ1-1; weak D call: TRBD1 (6 bases). Germline V gives CDR1 SNHLY, CDR2 FYNNEI. Trimming stripped 4 bases from V and 4 bases from J, with 13 bases between. This CDR3 region has 14 residues. In nucleotides, the CDR3 is TGTGCCAGCAGTGCACAGGGATGGGGCACTGAAGCTTTCTTT. It is translated as CASSAQGWGTEAFF. Complete variable domain (other parts from reference TRBV2 and TRBJ1-1): EPEVTQTPSHQVTQMGQEVILRCVPISNHLYFYWYRQILGQKVEFLVSFYNNEISEKSEIFDDQFSVERPDGSNFTLKIRSTKLEDSAMYFCASSAQGWGTEAFFGQGTRLTVV.

This chain uses TRBV19 with TRBJ2-7; possibly TRBD1 for D (6 bases). V dropped 5 bases and J dropped 3 bases, with 14 bases sitting between them. Germline values: CDR1 LNHDA, CDR2 SQIVND (reference sequence). The CDR3 is 14 amino acids. The CDR3, as DNA: TGTGCCAGTAGTTCACAGGGTGCGGTCTACGAGCAGTACTTC. Translation gives CASSSQGAVYEQYF. Full variable domain (outside the CDR3, taken from reference TRBV19 and TRBJ2-7): DGGITQSPKYLFRKEGQNVTLSCEQNLNHDAMYWYRQDPGQGLRLIYYSQIVNDFQKGDIAEGYSVSREKKESFPLTVTSAQKNPTAFYLCASSSQGAVYEQYFGPGTRLTVT.

V usage is TRBV7-3 and J usage is TRBJ2-3; D not resolved. V shed 4 bases and J shed 4 bases, with 9 bases lying between them. CDR3 size: 13 residues. The germline V gene has CDR1 SGHTA and CDR2 FQGTGA. The CDR3 loop is CASSSRGADTQYF. DNA of the CDR3: TGTGCCAGCAGCTCGAGAGGCGCAGATACGCAGTATTTT.

The J gene is TRBJ1-1, the V gene TRBV2; 7 nucleotides align to TRBD1. The germline V gene has CDR1 SNHLY and CDR2 FYNNEI. The CDR3 consists of 13 residues. After removal of 6 bases from V and 1 base from J, the junction contained 2 bases not matched to a gene. As DNA, the CDR3 is TGTGCCAGCAGCGACAGGGAGAACACTGAAGCTTTCTTT. Translation gives CASSDRENTEAFF.

The chain has TRBV6-6 and TRBJ1-6; D gene uncertain. The CDR3 contains 13 residues. V gave up 6 bases and J gave up 2 bases, with 5 bases separating them. The germline CDR1 and CDR2 sequences are MNHNY and SVGAGI (reference sequence). DNA of the CDR3: TGTGCCAGCAGCGCGACCTATAATTCACCCCTCCACTTT. Translating gives CASSATYNSPLHF.

The rearrangement links TRBV6-1 to TRBJ1-1, with no clear D. The V gene's germline CDR1 is MNHNS and CDR2 SASEGT. This CDR3 has 13 residues. V gave up 0 bases and J gave up 7 bases, with 9 bases separating them. As DNA, the CDR3 is TGTGCCAGCAGTGAAGCGCGTCAACGTGAAGCTTTCTTT. The encoded protein is CASSEARQREAFF.

This clone was counted a few times. The chain uses TRBV19 and TRBJ2-1; 7 bases fit TRBD1. V lost 8 bases and J lost 2; bases outside the gene matches: 6. Germline loops: CDR1 LNHDA, CDR2 SQIVND (reference sequence). The CDR3 spans 14 residues. CDR3 region: CASSGTVTYNEQFF. CDR3 in DNA: TGTGCCAGTTCCGGGACAGTGACCTACAATGAGCAGTTCTTC.

The V and J genes are TRBV10-3 and TRBJ2-7; 7 bases agree with TRBD2. Germline V gene sequence: CDR1 ENHRY, CDR2 SYGVKD. The CDR3 has 14 amino acids. V was pared by 4 bases and J by 4 bases, with 7 bases of the junction left unmatched. CDR3 region: CAISGASGIYEQYF. CDR3 sequence (DNA): TGTGCCATCAGTGGAGCTAGCGGAATTTACGAGCAGTACTTC.

The V gene is TRBV10-3, the J gene TRBJ1-5; 8 nucleotides line up with TRBD1. This CDR3 has 18 amino acids. After removal of 0 bases from V and 4 bases from J, the junction contained 11 bases not matched to a gene. Germline CDR1 is ENHRY and CDR2 is SYGVKD. CDR3 nucleotide sequence: TGTGCCATCAGTGAGTCCCGGACAGGGACATTTGGAAATCAGCCCCAGCATTTT. It yields the protein CAISESRTGTFGNQPQHF.

V usage is TRBV4-2 and J usage is TRBJ2-7; 9 bases agree with TRBD1. Germline CDR1 is LGHNA and CDR2 is YNFKEQ. CDR3 size: 15 residues. The V gene end was trimmed by 2 bases and the J gene end by 5 bases; junction bases not matched to a gene: 7. As DNA, the CDR3 is TGTGCCAGCAGCCAACGTACAGGGGGCCAGAACGAGCAGTACTTC. Its protein product is CASSQRTGGQNEQYF.

Regarding this clone: The same CDR3 also results from other DNA sequences found in this sample. J is TRBJ2-7 and V is TRBV7-9; D is uncertain. The CDR3 contains 14 residues. V gave up 1 base and J gave up 0 bases, with 7 bases separating them. CDR1 SEHNR and CDR2 FQNEAQ come from the germline V gene (reference sequence). DNA for the CDR3: TGTGCCAGCAGCTTAGGCACAGTCTCCTACGAGCAGTACTTC. Its translation: CASSLGTVSYEQYF.

This clone was counted a single time. This chain joins TRBV3-1 (or the pseudogene TRBV3-2) and TRBJ1-4; D is undetermined. The germline V gene has CDR1 LGHDT and CDR2 YNNKEL (reference sequence). V was cut by 6 bases and J by 0 bases, with 11 bases left in between. CDR3 length equals 15 residues. The DNA for the CDR3 is TGTGCCAGCAGTAGCACTGGGTCAACTAATGAAAAACTGTTTTTT. Translation gives CASSSTGSTNEKLFF.